This T cell receptor beta chain stems from a study of cytomegalovirus exposure and HLA in healthy donors. The PCR had 60 Vbeta and 13 Jbeta primers. Clones were read by immunoSEQ multiplex PCR, and TCRdb kept only the in-frame ones, dropping some. The data include about 200,000 clones; the top ten clones carry roughly 0.74%. Study findings and constraints: Most TCRs appeared rarely, but some public TCRs recurred in many donors. A list of 150 to 200 TCR beta chains associated with cytomegalovirus was given. One variant, a missense change in DCLRE1C, was linked in a later analysis to TCR beta V- and J-gene trimming.

Healthy bone marrow donors made up the cohort. The germline V and J ends were trimmed by 5 bases and 3 bases, with 13 bases remaining between them. This CDR3 region has 14 residues. Germline CDR1 and CDR2: MNHNY and SVGAGI (reference sequence). With regard to this clone: What it recognizes is unknown.

The sequence derives from a boy aged 10-17 years in good health and CMV-seronegative. Sequencing was performed on PBMCs. The rearrangement links TRBV6-6 to TRBJ1-2, with D uncertain. The CDR3: CASSVGKMDYGYTF. The DNA for the CDR3 is TGTGCCAGCAGTGTCGGTAAAATGGACTATGGCTACACCTTC.